The clone carrying this T cell receptor (beta chain) was detected ten times or more. What it recognizes is unknown. Germline-derived CDR1 and CDR2 are SGHTA and FQGNSA. This CDR3 has 15 residues. Losses at the gene ends were 5 bases for V and 3 bases for J; bases not matched to a gene: 5. 5'RACE template switching generated TCR cDNA, adding a universal primer site and UMIs. TCRdb recomputed calls from the 5' RACE reads with MiXCR, one row per CDR3 protein. In the table there are fewer than 400,000 distinct CDR3 sequences, approximately 5.7% of which are singletons. The source of the sample is a study of T cells after yellow fever vaccination. Study as a whole: The fractions with low cell numbers were processed using SMART-Seq v4 Ultra Low Input. General observations from the study: Relatively few clonotypes were ones that appeared in both CD4 and CD8 compartments. A secondary response was less intense yet reached its peak sooner, at day 5 versus 15.

The sequencing used PBMCs, collected 5 days after the yellow fever booster vaccination. This TCR was sampled from a man aged 25-45 years who received the YFV17D yellow fever vaccine. The genes are TRBV7-2 and TRBJ2-3; 10 bases match TRBD2. The CDR3 protein is CASSPSGSETDTQYF. The CDR3 DNA reads as TGTGCCAGCAGCCCTAGCGGGAGCGAGACAGATACGCAGTATTTT.